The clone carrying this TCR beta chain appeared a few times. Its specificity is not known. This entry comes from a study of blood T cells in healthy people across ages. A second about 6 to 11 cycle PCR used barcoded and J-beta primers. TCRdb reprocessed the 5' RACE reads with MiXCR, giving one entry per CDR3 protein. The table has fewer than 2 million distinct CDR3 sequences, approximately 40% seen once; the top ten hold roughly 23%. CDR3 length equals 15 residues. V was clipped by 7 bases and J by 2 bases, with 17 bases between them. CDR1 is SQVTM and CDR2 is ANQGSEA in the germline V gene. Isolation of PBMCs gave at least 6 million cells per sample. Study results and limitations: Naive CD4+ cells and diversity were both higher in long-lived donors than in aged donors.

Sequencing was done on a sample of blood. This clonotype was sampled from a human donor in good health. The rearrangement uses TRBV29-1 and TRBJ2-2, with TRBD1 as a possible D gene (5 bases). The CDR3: CSASSTAVNTGELFF. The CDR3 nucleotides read TGCAGCGCTAGTTCGACAGCCGTAAACACCGGGGAGCTGTTTTTT.